This T cell receptor beta chain was found in a study of T-cell reconstitution after alpha-beta-depleted transplantation in children. Unique molecular identifiers were incorporated into the prepared TCRbeta library. TCRdb called the PCR reads again in MiXCR, with one record for every CDR3 protein. The table has about 300,000 distinct CDR3 sequences, about a tenth seen once. The table lists this clonotype with many counts. The sample consisted of PBMCs, taken before TCRalphabeta/CD19-depleted stem cell transplant. This clonotype was sampled from a boy in the first two years of life with acute myeloid leukemia, due to receive a stem cell transplant.

The CDR3: CASSQAGEGETQYF. CDR3 in DNA: TGCGCCAGCAGCCAAGCGGGAGAAGGCGAGACCCAGTACTTC. The chain couples TRBV4-1 to TRBJ2-5; the D gene is possibly TRBD2 (6 bases). Germline lookup yields CDR1 MGHRA and CDR2 YSYEKL. Trimming shortened V by 1 base and J by 5 bases, and 11 bases separated the two germline ends. The CDR3 covers 14 residues.